This T cell receptor beta chain was identified during a study of molecular identifiers for immune sequencing clone quantification. Based on a CD8+CD4-CCR7+CD45RA+ profile, naive CD8 T cells were sorted. Notes on this clonotype: What it binds is unknown.

Regarding the study as a whole: Highly expanded clone sizes could be underestimated through barcode sharing by identical TCR molecules.

CDR1 is DFQATT and CDR2 is SNEGSKA in the germline V gene (reference sequence). The CDR3 runs 17 residues. The V end was cut by 3 bases, the J end by 0 bases, with 21 bases between. TCRdb re-derived calls from the PCR reads in MiXCR, one entry per CDR3 protein. The sample shows roughly 100,000 distinct CDR3 sequences, about a third of them seen only once. The sequence was obtained from a human donor in good health. Some libraries in this study had Jurkat cell RNA spiked in. The sequencing input was naive CD8+ T cells from blood, with Jurkat cell RNA spiked in. The subset: FACS-sorted CD8+CD4-CCR7+CD45RA+ naive T cells. This chain connects TRBV20-1 to TRBJ2-7; D might be TRBD1 (7 bases). The CDR3 nucleotides read TGCAGTGCTAGGGAGGGGGCTGGCGGGATCAGCTCCTACGAGCAGTACTTC. Protein: CSAREGAGGISSYEQYF.